Sequencing of this TCR beta chain was carried out in a study of beta chain features in type 1 diabetes. cDNA synthesis used the whole RNA isolate, giving expressed TCRB sequences. This table comes from immunoSEQ multiplex PCR, and its TCRdb copy is limited to in-frame clones, with some not included. The sample consists of some 190,000 clones, under 9.5% of them appearing once. The ends were cut back, 5 bases at V and 6 bases at J, with 13 bases in the middle. This CDR3 is built from 13 residues. The germline V gene has CDR1 MNHNY and CDR2 SVGAGI (reference sequence). Study-wide results and limits: Type 1 diabetes patients had TCRB CDR3s that were shorter (moderately but significantly so) in all four CD4+ subsets.

With regard to this clone: No antigen is known for it.

The source material was central memory CD4+ T cells from blood. The chain is built from TRBV6-6 and TRBJ2-5, with a tentative D call TRBD2 (6 bases). The receptor's source is a man aged 18 to 35 with type 1 diabetes. For the CDR3, the DNA is TGTGCCAGCAGTCCCGGGACTCTTCAGACCCAGTACTTC. This translates into CASSPGTLQTQYF.